This TCR beta chain was sequenced in a study of blood T cells in healthy people across ages. Study-wide results and caveats: Per-million-T-cell TCR beta diversity fell roughly linearly with age. Naive and antigen-experienced cells were not separated, limiting conclusive comparison.

CDR1 ENHRY and CDR2 SYGVKD come from the germline V gene. CDR3 length: 13 residues. Trimming took 3 bases from V and 4 from J, leaving 9 bases between them. For the second PCR, which ran for about 6 to 11 cycles, a sample-barcoded 5' primer and a J-beta primer mix were used. Each single sample gave us at least 2.5 million CDR3-containing paired-end reads. TCRdb ran MiXCR on the 5' RACE reads and lists one entry per CDR3 protein. The sample lists some 1,800,000 distinct CDR3 sequences, about 39% occurring once. This clonotype was seen a handful of times. Its specificity is not known. The study drew donors from healthy Caucasian individuals in Russia aged roughly 6 to 100.

The chain combines TRBV10-3 with TRBJ1-2, with unresolved D. This clonotype was sampled from a human donor in good health. The sample consisted of blood. The DNA of the CDR3 is TGTGCCATCAGTGAAGAGATCCCCTATGGCTACACCTTC. This gives the protein CAISEEIPYGYTF.